The rows below give T cell receptor beta chains drawn from one sample of a study of long-term antiretroviral therapy in people with HIV. The repertoire was sequenced with immunoSEQ multiplex PCR; TCRdb's copy has only in-frame clones and lacks some. The sample shows about 6,500 clones, 70% to 90% of them seen only once. The sequencing used unsorted PBMCs, collected 3.7 years after starting antiretroviral therapy. The receptors shown here come from a woman in her forties or fifties with HIV. CDR3s include the opening cysteine and the closing phenylalanine or tryptophan. Each record gives: D gene, J gene, V gene, CDR3 length, clone size, CDR3 protein, CDR3 DNA. A D gene is named only where the DNA matches it firmly. Clone size is not always given. Where it is, it says once, few, many or a class for expanded clones.

d_call: TRBD2
j_call: TRBJ2-1
v_call: TRBV7-3
cdr3_length: 15
clone_size: NA
cdr3_aa: CASSVRLAGLNEQFF
cdr3_nt: TGTGCCAGCAGTGTTCGACTAGCGGGGTTAAATGAGCAGTTCTTC

d_call: TRBD2
j_call: TRBJ2-3
v_call: TRBV7-8
cdr3_length: 19
clone_size: NA
cdr3_aa: CASIWRGSGSSGGGDTQYF
cdr3_nt: TGTGCCAGCATCTGGCGGGGTAGCGGGAGTTCGGGGGGGGGAGATACGCAGTATTTT

d_call: TRBD1
j_call: TRBJ1-5
v_call: TRBV7-9
cdr3_length: 16
clone_size: once
cdr3_aa: CASSSWTGGAGQPQHF
cdr3_nt: TGTGCCAGCAGCTCCTGGACAGGGGGCGCGGGTCAGCCCCAGCATTTT

d_call: TRBD2
j_call: TRBJ2-2
v_call: TRBV27
cdr3_length: 15
clone_size: NA
cdr3_aa: CASSFLAGGTGELFF
cdr3_nt: TGTGCCAGCAGTTTCCTAGCGGGAGGTACCGGGGAGCTGTTTTTT

d_call: NA
j_call: TRBJ2-3
v_call: TRBV18
cdr3_length: 14
clone_size: NA
cdr3_aa: CASSPPPGPDTQYF
cdr3_nt: TGTGCCAGCTCACCACCCCCTGGGCCAGATACGCAGTATTTT

d_call: NA
j_call: TRBJ1-2
v_call: TRBV7-8
cdr3_length: 16
clone_size: NA
cdr3_aa: CASSLIRGASNYGYTF
cdr3_nt: TGTGCCAGCAGCTTAATCCGGGGGGCGTCAAACTATGGCTACACCTTC

d_call: NA
j_call: TRBJ2-3
v_call: TRBV6-1
cdr3_length: 12
clone_size: NA
cdr3_aa: CASRESTDTQYF
cdr3_nt: TGTGCCAGCAGGGAGAGCACAGATACGCAGTATTTT

d_call: NA
j_call: TRBJ2-3
v_call: TRBV19
cdr3_length: 12
clone_size: few
cdr3_aa: CASSINPDTQYF
cdr3_nt: TGTGCCAGTAGTATCAACCCAGATACGCAGTATTTT

d_call: NA
j_call: TRBJ2-7
v_call: TRBV6-4
cdr3_length: 14
clone_size: NA
cdr3_aa: CASIWSPSSYEQYF
cdr3_nt: TGTGCCAGTATCTGGAGCCCAAGCTCCTACGAGCAGTACTTC

d_call: TRBD1
j_call: TRBJ1-1
v_call: TRBV10-2
cdr3_length: 12
clone_size: NA
cdr3_aa: CASRPQGTEAFF
cdr3_nt: TGCGCCAGCAGACCACAGGGGACTGAAGCTTTCTTT

d_call: TRBD2
j_call: TRBJ2-5
v_call: TRBV30
cdr3_length: 14
clone_size: NA
cdr3_aa: CAWSPPGLAGAQYF
cdr3_nt: TGTGCCTGGAGTCCACCGGGACTAGCGGGGGCCCAGTACTTC

d_call: TRBD2
j_call: TRBJ2-3
v_call: TRBV6-1
cdr3_length: 14
clone_size: NA
cdr3_aa: CAGHSGSGADTQYF
cdr3_nt: TGTGCCGGCCATAGCGGGAGTGGGGCAGATACGCAGTATTTT

d_call: NA
j_call: TRBJ1-5
v_call: TRBV2
cdr3_length: 15
clone_size: NA
cdr3_aa: CASSLGRVDNQPQHF
cdr3_nt: TGTGCCAGCAGTCTAGGCCGGGTAGACAATCAGCCCCAGCATTTT

d_call: NA
j_call: TRBJ2-1
v_call: TRBV20-1
cdr3_length: 10
clone_size: NA
cdr3_aa: CSAIGIEQFF
cdr3_nt: TGCAGTGCGATAGGAATTGAGCAGTTCTTC

d_call: TRBD2
j_call: TRBJ2-1
v_call: TRBV11-3
cdr3_length: 17
clone_size: NA
cdr3_aa: CASSLDFPGGTYNEQFF
cdr3_nt: TGTGCCAGCAGCTTAGATTTTCCGGGAGGAACCTACAATGAGCAGTTCTTC

d_call: TRBD1
j_call: TRBJ1-5
v_call: TRBV25-1
cdr3_length: 17
clone_size: NA
cdr3_aa: CASIMSWTGHRNQPQHF
cdr3_nt: TGTGCCAGCATCATGAGCTGGACAGGGCATAGGAATCAGCCCCAGCATTTT

d_call: TRBD1
j_call: TRBJ2-2
v_call: TRBV15
cdr3_length: 16
clone_size: few
cdr3_aa: CATSRAEGTGGVELFF
cdr3_nt: TGTGCCACCAGCAGAGCGGAGGGGACAGGGGGCGTTGAGCTGTTTTTT

d_call: TRBD2
j_call: TRBJ2-1
v_call: TRBV11-1
cdr3_length: 16
clone_size: NA
cdr3_aa: CASSLIAGEGSSEQFF
cdr3_nt: TGTGCCAGCAGCCTAATAGCGGGAGAGGGGTCTTCTGAGCAGTTCTTC

d_call: TRBD2
j_call: TRBJ2-5
v_call: TRBV18
cdr3_length: 16
clone_size: NA
cdr3_aa: CASSLRLAGNQETQYF
cdr3_nt: TGTGCCAGCTCACTACGACTAGCGGGGAACCAAGAGACCCAGTACTTC

d_call: NA
j_call: TRBJ2-3
v_call: TRBV19
cdr3_length: 15
clone_size: NA
cdr3_aa: CASSRSPSSTDTQYF
cdr3_nt: TGTGCCAGTAGTCGTTCCCCCTCTAGCACAGATACGCAGTATTTT

d_call: TRBD1
j_call: TRBJ1-4
v_call: TRBV19
cdr3_length: 13
clone_size: NA
cdr3_aa: CASTRDRGEKLFF
cdr3_nt: TGTGCCAGTACCCGGGACAGGGGGGAAAAACTGTTTTTT

d_call: NA
j_call: TRBJ2-1
v_call: TRBV7-9
cdr3_length: 13
clone_size: NA
cdr3_aa: CASSEAMGREQFF
cdr3_nt: TGTGCCAGCAGCGAAGCGATGGGTAGGGAGCAGTTCTTC

d_call: TRBD2
j_call: TRBJ2-7
v_call: TRBV6-5
cdr3_length: 14
clone_size: NA
cdr3_aa: CASSLTSGGYEQYF
cdr3_nt: TGTGCCAGCAGCCTTACTAGCGGAGGCTACGAGCAGTACTTC

d_call: NA
j_call: TRBJ2-7
v_call: TRBV6-5
cdr3_length: 14
clone_size: NA
cdr3_aa: CASSYPGKSYEQYF
cdr3_nt: TGTGCCAGCAGTTACCCAGGGAAGAGTTACGAGCAGTACTTC

d_call: NA
j_call: TRBJ1-2
v_call: TRBV27
cdr3_length: 13
clone_size: NA
cdr3_aa: CASSIRQMEGYTF
cdr3_nt: TGTGCCAGCAGTATAAGGCAGATGGAAGGCTACACCTTC

d_call: NA
j_call: TRBJ2-4
v_call: TRBV19
cdr3_length: 17
clone_size: once
cdr3_aa: CASNGAGANLAKNIQYF
cdr3_nt: TGTGCCAGTAATGGGGCTGGGGCGAACCTAGCCAAAAACATTCAGTACTTC

d_call: NA
j_call: TRBJ2-7
v_call: TRBV19
cdr3_length: 13
clone_size: few
cdr3_aa: CASTIGSSYEQYF
cdr3_nt: TGTGCCAGTACCATCGGGAGCTCCTACGAGCAGTACTTC

d_call: NA
j_call: TRBJ2-1
v_call: TRBV4-1
cdr3_length: 17
clone_size: NA
cdr3_aa: CASSQDLGQGTYNEQFF
cdr3_nt: TGCGCCAGCAGCCAAGATCTCGGCCAGGGGACCTACAATGAGCAGTTCTTC

d_call: TRBD2
j_call: TRBJ2-7
v_call: TRBV28
cdr3_length: 12
clone_size: NA
cdr3_aa: CASSLGRERAYF
cdr3_nt: TGTGCCAGCAGTTTAGGGAGGGAACGAGCCTACTTC

d_call: TRBD1
j_call: TRBJ2-7
v_call: TRBV4-3
cdr3_length: 15
clone_size: NA
cdr3_aa: CASSQDRGQYYEQYF
cdr3_nt: TGCGCCAGCAGCCAAGATCGGGGACAGTACTACGAGCAGTACTTC